This T cell receptor beta chain was obtained from a study of CD8+ T cells in alopecia areata. About the study: The study gave treated patients oral tofacitinib at 5 to 10 mg twice daily. Study results and limitations: Tofacitinib yielded significantly lower scalp clonality and fewer expanded CD8+ clones among the top 100.

CDR3 size: 11 residues. Germline CDR1 and CDR2: SGHAT and FQDESV (reference sequence). Between the trimmed V and J ends, which lost 1 base and 7 bases, there was a span of 4 bases. Extracted RNA was reverse transcribed into cDNA, the sequencing template. Using immunoSEQ multiplex PCR, the repertoire was profiled, and TCRdb retains in-frame clones only, with some absent. The sample consists of approximately 180,000 clones, roughly 60% of them appearing once. A few counts support this clone. What it recognizes is unknown. The treatment is: oral pan-JAK inhibitor, 5-10 mg twice daily. Lesional scalp punch biopsies and peripheral blood came from alopecia areata patients.

This chain uses TRBV11-1 with TRBJ1-1; no clear D gene. The receptor comes from a human donor with alopecia areata. This specimen was CD4+ T cells sorted from blood, taken at week 24, from a patient treated with tofacitinib. The CDR3 nucleotides are TGTGCCAGCAGCTTAGACCATGAAGCTTTCTTT. It yields the protein CASSLDHEAFF.